This TCR beta chain was profiled in a study of CD8 T cells in Susac syndrome (dated by TCRdb to about 2019). In the study overall: Whether CD8+ T cell activation and differentiation in Susac syndrome was antigen driven was tested using repertoire sequencing. Study-wide findings and limitations: The number of individuals in the TCR sequencing and HLA analysis was acknowledged as relatively small.

A note on this clonotype: What antigen it recognizes has not been identified. Base qualities are not recorded, but no much larger clone differs from it by a single base.

High-throughput TCR beta sequencing profiled peripheral blood CD8+ and CD4+ T cells from healthy donors, Susac syndrome patients and multiple sclerosis patients. The healthy donors served as controls matched for age and sex. Bulk CD8+ and CD4+ T cells were purified magnetically by negative isolation, whereas CD8+ TEMRA cells were enriched by FACS. Blood was drawn into EDTA tubes, processed within 24 hours, and PBMCs were isolated by density gradient centrifugation. PBMCs intended for TCR sequencing were cryopreserved in liquid nitrogen and were subsequently thawed in a 37 degrees C water bath. Purity of sorted or isolated CD4+, CD8+ and CD8+ TEMRA cells was at least 90%. RNA was extracted using the RNeasy kit, and about 0.45 to 1 ug of the RNA was reverse transcribed with random hexamers. The immunoSEQ multiplex PCR assay, covering 54 Vbeta and 13 Jbeta segments, was used to amplify TCR beta CDR3 regions. PCR amplification bias was corrected by using a synthetic template baseline for primer optimization and computational correction. Processing in the source paper ran as follows. Only productive sequences were kept, with reads annotated to V, D and J genes according to IMGT and analyzed in immunoSEQ Analyzer. To calculate clonality, Shannon entropy was normalized by log2 of the number of productive unique sequences and then subtracted from one. Public and private clones were assessed among the 100 most prevalent clones of each patient and control. A clone was defined as Susac-specific if it was absent from the healthy and MS cohorts, from roughly 980 published viral clones and from other ImmuneACCESS disease sequences. TCRdb reprocessed the public reads (quality trimming at Q25 with fastp, clone calling with MiXCR) and kept in-frame beta chains. For every CDR3 protein sequence, its rows merge into one entry that carries the most common genes and DNA. TCRdb's processing, not the authors', yielded these V and J calls. A total of about 160,000 distinct CDR3 sequences appear in this sample, around 93% of them only once. The ten most abundant clones make up about 0.14% of the sample.

The junction shows trimming of 6 bases on V and 4 bases on J, plus 12 bases between the germline ends. Via the germline V gene (reference sequence), CDR1 is MNHNY and CDR2 SVGAGI. The CDR3 contains 13 residues, cysteine and phenylalanine counted. Of all the DNA, just the CDR3 is kept, 39 bases in frame from base 1. The chain joins TRBV6-6 to TRBJ1-2; possibly the D gene is TRBD1, per 6 matching bases. Sequencing was performed on CD4+ T cells from PBMCs. The receptor's source is a human donor in good health. The CDR3 in this case is CASRGQGTYGYTF. The DNA reads as follows: TGTGCCAGCAGAGGGCAGGGGACCTATGGCTACACCTTC.